This T cell receptor beta chain was recorded in a study of OX40 agonist ivuxolimab in advanced cancers. The length of the CDR3 is 15 residues. Trimming left V 1 base short and J 3 bases short, with 7 bases between. Germline V gene sequence: CDR1 LNHDA, CDR2 SQIVND (reference sequence). Generated by immunoSEQ multiplex PCR, the TCRdb table keeps only in-frame clones and is missing some. The sample has roughly 91,000 clones, 90% to 97% seen once. V and J are TRBV19 and TRBJ1-6; D is undetermined. Source: CD4+ or CD8+ T cells sorted from blood, taken in a trial of the OX40 agonist ivuxolimab. The sequence was collected from an adult with an advanced solid tumor such as melanoma, head and neck, liver or kidney cancer. This chain's CDR3 is CASSIGGFYNSPLHF. The CDR3 DNA follows: TGTGCCAGTAGTATAGGAGGGTTCTATAATTCACCCCTCCACTTT.